A selection of T cell receptor beta chains follows, all from one sample in a study of CD8 T cells in Susac syndrome. TCRdb ran MiXCR on the immunoSEQ multiplex PCR reads and lists one entry per CDR3 protein. The sample includes around 300,000 distinct CDR3 sequences, approximately 89% of them seen just once. The specimen was CD8+ T cells from PBMCs. These TCRs come from a human donor with multiple sclerosis. Each CDR3 is given with its conserved first and last residue. The D gene is left open where the match is weak. Only part of the rows carry a size: once, few, many, or a class if the clone is expanded.

d_gene,j_gene,len,abundance,v_gene,CDR3nt,CDR3aa
.,TRBJ1-1,16,.,TRBV9,TGTGCCAGCAGCCTCCGGCTAGCGGGGGGGAACACTGAAGCTTTCTTT,CASSLRLAGGNTEAFF
.,TRBJ2-7,14,.,TRBV27,TGTGCCAGCAGTCAGGCAGGGGCGGGGTACGAGCAGTACTTC,CASSQAGAGYEQYF
TRBD2,TRBJ2-7,17,.,TRBV7-9,TGTGCCAGCAGCGGGGGGACTAGCGGGGACACGATCTACGAGCAGTACTTC,CASSGGTSGDTIYEQYF
.,TRBJ2-7,13,once,TRBV5-4,TGTGCCAGCAGCCCTACTCGACTGGACGAGCAGTACTTC,CASSPTRLDEQYF
.,TRBJ2-2,13,.,TRBV12-3/TRBV12-4,TGTGCCAGCAGGGGCGCTTTCGGCGGGGAGCTGTTTTTT,CASRGAFGGELFF
.,TRBJ2-7,14,.,TRBV7-2,TGTGCCAGCAGCTTAAGGAACAGTGGTTACGAGCAGTACTTC,CASSLRNSGYEQYF
.,TRBJ2-1,12,.,TRBV30,TGTGCCTTAGACAGGCTCTACAATGAGCAGTTCTTC,CALDRLYNEQFF
.,TRBJ2-1,14,.,TRBV6-5,TGTGCCAGCAGTTACTACGGGAGCGACAATGAGCAGTTCTTC,CASSYYGSDNEQFF
TRBD1,TRBJ1-2,13,.,TRBV29-1,TGCAGCGTTGAGGGGACAGGGAAATATGGCTACACCTTC,CSVEGTGKYGYTF
TRBD1,TRBJ2-5,12,.,TRBV19,TGTGCCAGTAGTACCCAGGACAGGGACCAGTACTTC,CASSTQDRDQYF
.,TRBJ1-2,14,.,TRBV9,TGTGCCAGCAGCGTTGGGACACTTAACTATGGCTACACCTTC,CASSVGTLNYGYTF
TRBD2,TRBJ2-5,16,.,TRBV7-3,TGTGCCAGCAGCGAACCGGGCGGGGGGCTTCAAGAGACCCAGTACTTC,CASSEPGGGLQETQYF